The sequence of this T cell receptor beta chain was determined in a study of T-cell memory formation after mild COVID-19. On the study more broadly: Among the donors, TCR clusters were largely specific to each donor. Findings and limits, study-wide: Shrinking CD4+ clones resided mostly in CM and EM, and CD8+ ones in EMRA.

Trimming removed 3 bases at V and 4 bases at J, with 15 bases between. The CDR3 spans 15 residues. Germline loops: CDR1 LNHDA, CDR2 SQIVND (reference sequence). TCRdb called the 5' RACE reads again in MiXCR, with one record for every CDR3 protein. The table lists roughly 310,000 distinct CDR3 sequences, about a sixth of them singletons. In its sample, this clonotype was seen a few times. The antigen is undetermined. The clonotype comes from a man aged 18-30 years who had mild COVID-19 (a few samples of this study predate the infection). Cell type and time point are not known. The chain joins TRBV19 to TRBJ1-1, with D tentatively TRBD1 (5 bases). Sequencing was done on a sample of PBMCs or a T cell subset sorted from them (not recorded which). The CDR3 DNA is TGTGCCAGTAGTATGATGGGGACCCTGAGCACTGAAGCTTTCTTT. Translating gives CASSMMGTLSTEAFF.